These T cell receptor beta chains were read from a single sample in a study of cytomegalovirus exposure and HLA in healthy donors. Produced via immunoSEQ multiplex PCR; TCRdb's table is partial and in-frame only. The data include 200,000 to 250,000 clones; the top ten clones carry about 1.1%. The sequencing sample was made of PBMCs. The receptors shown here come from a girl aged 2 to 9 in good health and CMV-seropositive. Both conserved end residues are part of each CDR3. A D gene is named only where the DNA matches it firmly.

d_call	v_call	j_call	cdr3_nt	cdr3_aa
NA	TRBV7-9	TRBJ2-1	TGTGCCAGCAGCTTAACGGGAGAGTCCCATGAGCAGTTCTTC	CASSLTGESHEQFF
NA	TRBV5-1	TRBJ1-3	TGCGCCAGCAGCCCTACTCCTGACAGCTCTGGAAACACCATATATTTT	CASSPTPDSSGNTIYF
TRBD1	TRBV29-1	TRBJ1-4	TGCAGCGTTTCCGGGACAGGGGGGCGAGTGGATGAAAAACTGTTTTTT	CSVSGTGGRVDEKLFF
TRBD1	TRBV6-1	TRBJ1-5	TGTGCCAGCAGTGAAGGGGGACAGGGCAATCAGCCCCAGCATTTT	CASSEGGQGNQPQHF
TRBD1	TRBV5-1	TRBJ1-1	TGCGCCAGCAGCCGGGACAGGAACACTGAAGCTTTCTTT	CASSRDRNTEAFF
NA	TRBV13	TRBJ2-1	TGTGCCAGCAGCCTCGACCAGGTCTTTAGCTCCTACAATGAGCAGTTCTTC	CASSLDQVFSSYNEQFF
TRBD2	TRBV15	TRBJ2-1	TGTGCCACCAGCAGAGATCGGGGGGGCTACAATGAGCAGTTCTTC	CATSRDRGGYNEQFF
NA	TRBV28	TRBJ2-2	TGTGCCAGCACCAGACAGGACACCGGGGAGCTGTTTTTT	CASTRQDTGELFF
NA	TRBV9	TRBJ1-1	TGTGCCAGCAGCGTGGCGGGGGATATGAATACTGAAGCTTTCTTT	CASSVAGDMNTEAFF
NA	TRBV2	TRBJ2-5	TGTGCCAGCAGCCTAGGTGGGGGAGGAGAGACCCAGTACTTC	CASSLGGGGETQYF
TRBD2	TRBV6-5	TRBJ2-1	TGTGCCAGCAGTCAGGGGACTAGCGGGAGCAATGAGCAGTTCTTC	CASSQGTSGSNEQFF
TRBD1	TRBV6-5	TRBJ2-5	TGTGCCAGCAGTTACTCGGGCAGGGGGCGTGAGACCCAGTACTTC	CASSYSGRGRETQYF
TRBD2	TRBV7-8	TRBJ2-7	TGTGCCAGCAGCAGCGGGACCTCCTACGAGCAGTACTTC	CASSSGTSYEQYF
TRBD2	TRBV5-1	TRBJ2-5	TGCGCCAGCACGCGGGGGGCGGGGTACCAAGAGACCCAGTACTTC	CASTRGAGYQETQYF
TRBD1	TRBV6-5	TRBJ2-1	TGTGCCAGCAGAAATCCGGGACAGGGGTCCAATGAGCAGTTCTTC	CASRNPGQGSNEQFF
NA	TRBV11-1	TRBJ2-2	TGTGCCAGCAGCTTAATAGTCACCGGGGAGCTGTTTTTT	CASSLIVTGELFF
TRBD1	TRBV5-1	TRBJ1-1	TGCGCCAGCAGCTTGTGGGGGACAGGGAATATGAACACTGAAGCTTTCTTT	CASSLWGTGNMNTEAFF
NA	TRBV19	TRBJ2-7	TGTGCCAGTAGTATAACAGAAAGTCCTTCCTACGAGCAGTACTTC	CASSITESPSYEQYF